A selection of T cell receptor beta chains follows, all from one sample in a study of blood T cell repertoires in COVID-19. Repertoires were generated with immunoSEQ multiplex PCR, while TCRdb's copy carries only in-frame clones and drops some. The table records some 340,000 clones, about 90% of them present only once. The sequencing sample was made of PBMCs or T cells enriched from blood (not recorded which). The receptors stem from a woman in her 30s who had recovered from COVID-19. Both conserved end residues are trimmed from each CDR3. Only part of the rows carry a size: once, few, many, or a class if the clone is expanded.

CDR3 protein,clone size,V gene,J gene
ASSLETANSPLH,few,TRBV7-9,TRBJ1-6
ASSLATSGGTDTQY,NA,TRBV5-6,TRBJ2-3
ASSVDRVGNQPQH,few,TRBV6-5,TRBJ1-5
ASSGGGVTGELF,NA,TRBV10-1,TRBJ2-2
ATSRDSGHRSGNTIY,NA,TRBV15,TRBJ1-3
ASSPFRGSYNEQF,once,TRBV3-1/TRBV3-2,TRBJ2-1
ASSLNREGEQY,NA,TRBV28,TRBJ2-7
ASSPGDRGSNQPQH,few,TRBV27,TRBJ1-5
ASSWGWGGNYGYT,NA,TRBV5-4,TRBJ1-2
ASSSSGSSPLH,NA,TRBV27,TRBJ1-6
ASSIRDRINQPQH,once,TRBV21-1,TRBJ1-5
ASSFTGPNTEAF,NA,TRBV3-1/TRBV3-2,TRBJ1-1
ASSVGGPELF,NA,TRBV9,TRBJ2-2
AISDPGTGGAEQY,NA,TRBV10-3,TRBJ2-7
ASSEWGGRDEAF,NA,TRBV6-1,TRBJ1-1
ASSSRQGTETQY,NA,TRBV7-9,TRBJ2-5
ASRTGGGNTEAF,NA,TRBV7-2,TRBJ1-1
ASSLGTRGYEQY,NA,TRBV3-1/TRBV3-2,TRBJ2-7
ASSLDGGYEQY,few,TRBV5-5,TRBJ2-7
ASSTAGTSGGGGQF,NA,TRBV5-6,TRBJ2-1
ASRVSGGPYEQY,NA,TRBV6-5,TRBJ2-7
ASSWTWTDDTNTEAF,NA,TRBV7-8,TRBJ1-1
ASSFEGRMNTEAF,NA,TRBV11-2,TRBJ1-1
AISPLTSGGAGTGELF,NA,TRBV10-3,TRBJ2-2
ASSPWSTGARSGNTIY,NA,TRBV5-8,TRBJ1-3
ATSRTSGGRRGNTIY,NA,TRBV15,TRBJ1-3
ASSPQGGQNEKLF,NA,TRBV5-1,TRBJ1-4
ASSSPRREPDTQY,NA,TRBV7-2,TRBJ2-3
ASGLGSYNSPLH,NA,TRBV2,TRBJ1-6
ASRSGGETQY,NA,TRBV19,TRBJ2-5
ASSRYRENTGELF,once,TRBV4-1,TRBJ2-2
ATSRGRGSPLH,NA,TRBV15,TRBJ1-6
ASSLEPEPYYGYT,NA,TRBV5-1,TRBJ1-2
ASSLPDYKQF,NA,TRBV11-2,TRBJ2-1
ASTMTGENTEAF,few,TRBV27,TRBJ1-1
ASLETSGLGDTQY,NA,TRBV2,TRBJ2-3
ASSVALSSGGPDTQY,once,TRBV9,TRBJ2-3
ASSPKARDRDYGYT,NA,TRBV18,TRBJ1-2
ASSVTAENYGYT,few,TRBV6-4,TRBJ1-2
ASRGETYNEQF,NA,TRBV2,TRBJ2-1
ASTRAGEQF,NA,TRBV3-1/TRBV3-2,TRBJ2-1
ASSELTGGTGGYT,NA,TRBV28,TRBJ1-2
ASSLEQGAYNEQF,few,TRBV5-1,TRBJ2-1
ASSGGTSGGLSNEQF,NA,TRBV5-1,TRBJ2-1